Sequencing of this T cell receptor (beta chain) was carried out in a study of CD8 T cells in Susac syndrome. CD8+ and CD4+ T cells from blood underwent TCR beta sequencing. Through negative isolation, CD4+ and CD8+ T cells were obtained, while TEMRA cells were enriched using FACS. This CDR3 is 14 amino acids long. The germline gives CDR1 SQVTM, CDR2 ANQGSEA. Trimming cost V 6 bases and J 8 bases; bases outside gene matches: 6. RNA, at about 0.5 to 1 ug, was reverse transcribed with random hexamers. The authors amplified TCR beta CDR3 across 54 Vbeta and 13 Jbeta using immunoSEQ multiplex PCR. One entry per CDR3 protein results from TCRdb running MiXCR on the immunoSEQ multiplex PCR reads. The sample records roughly 200,000 distinct CDR3 sequences, 90% to 95% being singletons.

What was sequenced was CD4+ T cells from PBMCs. This receptor was identified in a human donor in good health. The V gene is TRBV29-1, the J gene TRBJ2-1; 14 bases fit TRBD2. DNA for the CDR3: TGCAGCGTGGAGACTAGCGGGGGGGCCCATGAGCAGTTCTTC. Protein product: CSVETSGGAHEQFF.